The 32 T cell receptor beta chains reported below all come from one sample, sequenced in a study of T-cell reconstitution after alpha-beta-depleted transplantation in children. It was with unique molecular identifiers that the TCRbeta library was prepared. TCRdb fed the PCR reads into MiXCR, producing one record per CDR3 protein. This table has some 640,000 distinct CDR3 sequences, approximately 17% appearing once. This specimen consisted of PBMCs from the stem cell graft donor, obtained from the stem cell graft. Every receptor here comes from a human donor who donated a stem cell graft to a child with acute myeloid leukemia.

In this sample, this clonotype turned up many times. The V call is TRBV15, the J call TRBJ1-1, with D perhaps TRBD1 (6 bases). Germline V CDR1 and CDR2: LNHNV, YYDKDF (reference sequence). The CDR3 runs to 13 residues. The ends were cut back, 2 bases at V and 6 bases at J, with 10 bases in the middle. The CDR3, as DNA: TGTGCCACCAGCAGACACAGGGATCCTGAAGCTTTCTTT. Its protein is CATSRHRDPEAFF.

This clonotype was seen ten or more times. The chain recombines TRBV20-1 with TRBJ1-1; the match to TRBD1 covers 10 bases. The CDR3 totals 16 residues. Germline CDR1 is DFQATT and CDR2 is SNEGSKA (reference sequence). The CDR3 loop reads CIPSPSLTGGANEAFF. DNA for the CDR3: TGCATCCCGTCACCAAGTTTGACAGGGGGCGCAAATGAAGCTTTCTTT.

At least ten counts were recorded for this clonotype. The chain combines TRBV5-5 with TRBJ2-2; the D gene is possibly TRBD2 (5 bases). Germline values: CDR1 SGHKS, CDR2 YYEKEE (reference sequence). V shed 0 bases and J shed 6 bases, with 6 bases lying between them. CDR3 length equals 13 residues. CDR3 amino acids: CASSLGGSGELFF. CDR3 DNA sequence: TGTGCCAGCAGCTTGGGAGGGTCCGGGGAGCTGTTTTTT. Full variable domain (outside the CDR3, taken from reference TRBV5-5 and TRBJ2-2): DAGVTQSPTHLIKTRGQQVTLRCSPISGHKSVSWYQQVLGQGPQFIFQYYEKEERGRGNFPDRFSARQFPNYSSELNVNALLLGDSALYLCASSLGGSGELFFGEGSRLTVL.

This clonotype was seen more than once but under ten times. The chain employs TRBV10-1 and TRBJ2-3, with TRBD2 identical over 8 bases. The CDR3 has 16 amino acids. J gave up 1 base and V 0 bases, and 3 bases lay outside the gene matches. Per germline, CDR1 WNHNN and CDR2 SYGVQD (reference sequence). The CDR3 sequence: CASSESKTSGTDTQYF. In DNA form, the CDR3 reads TGCGCCAGCAGTGAGTCCAAGACTAGCGGCACAGATACGCAGTATTTT.

J is TRBJ2-1 and V is TRBV20-1; TRBD1 is a possible D gene (6 bases). Germline V CDR1 and CDR2: DFQATT, SNEGSKA (reference sequence). The CDR3 is made up of 11 amino acids. Trimming left V 7 bases short and J 8 bases short, with 12 bases between. CDR3 bases: TGCAGTGGCCCTGAGGGGGATGAGCAGTTCTTC. This gives the protein CSGPEGDEQFF.

This clonotype was observed at least ten times. The V call is TRBV5-4, the J call TRBJ2-1; D is undetermined. Deletions cut 4 bases from V and 4 bases from J, with 15 bases between. Germline loops: CDR1 SGHNT, CDR2 YYREEE (reference sequence). This CDR3 is built from 15 residues. The CDR3 sequence is CASSPYSNAYNEQFF. DNA for the CDR3: TGTGCCAGCAGCCCTTACAGTAACGCTTACAATGAGCAGTTCTTC.

V and J are TRBV7-9 and TRBJ1-2, with D tentatively TRBD1 (5 bases). V was clipped by 5 bases and J by 2 bases, with 18 bases between them. The CDR3 has 16 residues. The V gene's germline CDR1 is SEHNR and CDR2 FQNEAQ (reference sequence). DNA of the CDR3: TGTGCCAGCAGCCCGAGCCCTCGTGGGGACAACTATGGCTACACCTTC. Protein product: CASSPSPRGDNYGYTF.

Details on this clonotype: With a much larger clone just one base away, this may be a read error. V is TRBV6-5 and J is TRBJ1-2, with D possibly TRBD1 on 5 matching bases. V was trimmed by 2 bases and J by 6 bases, leaving 13 bases between them. There are 14 residues in the CDR3. Germline lookup yields CDR1 MNHEY and CDR2 SVGAGI. The CDR3 spells CASSYGPDTDGYTF. CDR3 nucleotides: TGTGCCAGCAGTTACGGCCCGGACACGGATGGCTACACCTTC.

A remark on this clonotype: A much more abundant neighbour one base away suggests this may be a read error. This chain links TRBV4-3 with TRBJ2-2, with a tentative D call TRBD2 (5 bases). Germline V CDR1 and CDR2: LGHNA, YSLEER. Trimming took off 1 base at V and 5 bases at J, with 14 bases between the two ends. The CDR3 sequence is 16 residues long. The CDR3 DNA reads TGCGCCAGCAGCCAAGTGAGGGCAGCGCCAACCGGGGAGCTGTTTTTT. Translation gives CASSQVRAAPTGELFF.

The genes are TRBV11-2 and TRBJ2-5; 10 positions agree with TRBD1. Germline V CDR1 and CDR2: SGHAT, FQNNGV. Germline trimming cut 9 bases from V and 5 bases from J; bases unmatched to any gene: 3. This CDR3 is built from 12 residues. CDR3 amino acids: CARDRGNETQYF. CDR3 DNA: TGTGCCAGGGACAGGGGGAATGAGACCCAGTACTTC. Full variable domain (rest looked up from reference TRBV11-2 and TRBJ2-5): EAGVAQSPRYKIIEKRQSVAFWCNPISGHATLYWYQQILGQGPKLLIQFQNNGVVDDSQLPKDRFSAERLKGVDSTLKIQPAKLEDSAVYLCARDRGNETQYFGPGTRLLVL.

This clonotype was counted many times. The chain carries TRBV20-1 and TRBJ1-5; D is uncertain. Germline-derived CDR1 and CDR2 are DFQATT and SNEGSKA (reference sequence). CDR3 length: 15 amino acids. Deletions cut 0 bases from V and 2 bases from J, with 11 bases between. CDR3 coding DNA: TGCAGTGCTAGAGAACTCCCCACGGGCAATCAGCCCCAGCATTTT. Protein: CSARELPTGNQPQHF.

This clonotype was recorded at least ten times. The chain joins TRBV24-1 to TRBJ2-1; D perhaps matches TRBD1 (6 bases). Trimming pared 2 bases from V and 15 bases from J, leaving 19 bases between. Germline values: CDR1 KGHDR, CDR2 SFDVKD. CDR3 length: 14 amino acids. The CDR3, as DNA: TGTGCCACCAGTGATTGGGGACATGGAAAGGGGATGTTCTTC. Its protein is CATSDWGHGKGMFF.

Details on this clonotype: This could be a read error, since a much larger clone is one nucleotide away. The rearrangement links TRBV12-3 or TRBV12-4 to TRBJ1-1; D is unresolved. V lost 4 bases to trimming and J lost 4 bases, with 4 bases between them. The CDR3 runs 11 residues. The CDR3 sequence is CASSCATEAFF. The DNA of the CDR3 is TGTGCCAGCAGTTGTGCCACTGAAGCTTTCTTT.

Worth noting for this clonotype: With a much larger clone just one base away, this may be a read error. The chain couples TRBV5-6 to TRBJ2-7; no reliable D call. This CDR3 comprises 14 residues. Germline lookup yields CDR1 SGHDT and CDR2 YYEEEE. The CDR3: CASSLSAGNYELYV. For the CDR3, the DNA is TGTGCCAGCAGCTTGTCGGCCGGAAACTACGAGCTGTACGTC.

This sequence joins TRBV6-4 and TRBJ2-1, with 7 bases lining up with TRBD2. Germline V gene data show CDR1 as MRHNA and CDR2 as SNTAGT. Germline trimming cut 3 bases from V and 3 bases from J; bases unmatched to any gene: 5. This CDR3 has 15 amino acids. The CDR3, as DNA: TGTGCCAGCAGTGAGCGGGGGTCAGACTACAATGAGCAGTTCTTC. This gives the protein CASSERGSDYNEQFF.

This clonotype was counted only a few times. The V and J genes are TRBV11-1 and TRBJ2-3; D tentatively reads TRBD1 or TRBD2 (5 bases each). V was trimmed by 5 bases and J by 0 bases, leaving 24 bases between them. Germline V gene lookup returns CDR1 SGHAT and CDR2 FQDESV (reference sequence). The CDR3 loop spans 19 amino acids. CDR3 DNA sequence: TGTGCCAGCAGCCCGGCCGTTCTCCGGGACGTCGCTAGCACAGATACGCAGTATTTT. The encoded protein is CASSPAVLRDVASTDTQYF.

The CDR3 bases are TGTGCCAGCAGCTTAGCGCAGGGACTCTCGCACGGGGAGCTGTTTTTT. Translated, it gives CASSLAQGLSHGELFF. The gene calls are TRBV7-2 and TRBJ2-2, with D possibly TRBD2 on 6 matching bases. Germline V gives CDR1 SGHTA, CDR2 FQGNSA. The CDR3 contains 16 residues. V lost 0 bases, J lost 7 bases, and 15 bases lay in between.

The CDR3 protein is CASGDGDYEQYF. The CDR3 DNA reads TGTGCCAGCGGCGACGGGGACTACGAGCAGTACTTC. The chain links TRBV27 to TRBJ2-7, with a weak D call TRBD2 (5 bases). This CDR3 region has 12 residues. CDR1 is MNHEY and CDR2 is SMNVEV in the germline V gene (reference sequence). Trimming took off 8 bases at V and 3 bases at J, with 11 bases between the two ends.

V and J are TRBV11-2 and TRBJ2-3; D might be TRBD1 or TRBD2, each matching 5 bases. Trimming stripped 5 bases from V and 6 bases from J, with 18 bases between. Germline V gene data show CDR1 as SGHAT and CDR2 as FQNNGV. CDR3 length equals 15 residues. The CDR3 sequence: CASSPSWGPSDTQYF. CDR3 DNA sequence: TGTGCCAGCAGCCCCTCATGGGGACCTTCCGATACGCAGTATTTT.

This clonotype has at least ten counts. This chain uses TRBV20-1 with TRBJ2-3; D not certain. The ends were cut back, 4 bases at V and 4 bases at J, with 12 bases in the middle. Germline V gene sequence: CDR1 DFQATT, CDR2 SNEGSKA (reference sequence). The CDR3 is 13 residues long. The chain's CDR3 is CSAKTVVPDTQYF. CDR3 in DNA: TGCAGTGCTAAGACGGTGGTTCCAGATACGCAGTATTTT.

This clonotype has ten or more counts. V usage is TRBV12-3 or TRBV12-4 and J usage is TRBJ1-1; D gene ambiguous. Trimming took 5 bases from V and 1 from J, leaving 8 bases between them. This CDR3 has 13 amino acids. CDR3 DNA: TGTGCCAGCAGTCCCGGGAGGAACACTGAAGCTTTCTTT. This translates into CASSPGRNTEAFF.

This clonotype was seen at least ten times. The chain couples TRBV20-1 to TRBJ2-3; D call uncertain. Germline V CDR1 and CDR2: DFQATT, SNEGSKA (reference sequence). The CDR3 loop spans 16 amino acids. V was clipped by 2 bases and J by 1 base, with 16 bases between them. As DNA, the CDR3 is TGCAGTGCTAGAATTGTAACCAGAACGGGCACAGATACGCAGTATTTT. Amino acid sequence: CSARIVTRTGTDTQYF.

The V and J genes are TRBV20-1 and TRBJ1-4; tentative D call: TRBD1 (5 bases). Trimming removed 0 bases at V and 10 bases at J, with 18 bases between. Germline V gene lookup returns CDR1 DFQATT and CDR2 SNEGSKA (reference sequence). The CDR3 loop spans 15 amino acids. The chain's CDR3 is CSARDMRGEIGKLFF. DNA for the CDR3: TGCAGTGCTAGAGATATGAGGGGTGAAATTGGAAAACTGTTTTTT.

This CDR3 is CASSEWGDSGVGDTQYF. The CDR3 DNA follows: TGCGCCAGCAGTGAGTGGGGCGACAGCGGGGTCGGAGATACGCAGTATTTT. This sequence joins TRBV10-1 and TRBJ2-3, with 7 bases identical to TRBD2. Germline assignment: CDR1 WNHNN and CDR2 SYGVQD (reference sequence). The CDR3 sequence is 17 residues long. The ends lost 1 base at V and 5 bases at J; junction bases unmatched: 12.

The table lists this clonotype with many counts. V is TRBV10-3 and J is TRBJ2-7; 7 bases match TRBD1. The CDR3 contains 13 residues. Germline CDR1 is ENHRY and CDR2 is SYGVKD. The V and J ends lost 5 bases and 5 bases, in that order; junction bases with no gene match: 6. In DNA form, the CDR3 reads TGTGCCATCAGTCCCCAGGGGGATCACGAGCAGTACTTC. This gives the protein CAISPQGDHEQYF.

This clonotype was recorded at least ten times. The CDR3 DNA is TGCAGTGCTAGTAGGCTTTCCACCGGGGAGCTGTTTTTT. It specifies CSASRLSTGELFF. This sequence joins TRBV20-1 and TRBJ2-2, with D unresolved. The CDR3 is 13 amino acids. CDR1 is DFQATT, CDR2 SNEGSKA, per germline (reference sequence). Trimming shortened V by 3 bases and J by 4 bases, and 9 bases separated the two germline ends.

This clonotype occurred a few times. This rearrangement joins TRBV29-1 to TRBJ1-1; 10 nucleotides agree with TRBD1. The V gene end was trimmed by 7 bases and the J gene end by 6 bases; junction bases not matched to a gene: 5. Germline CDR1 reads SQVTM; CDR2 reads ANQGSEA. The length of the CDR3 is 12 residues. Written as DNA, the CDR3 is TGCAGCGCTCCGACAGGGGGCCCTGAAGCTTTCTTT. Translated: CSAPTGGPEAFF. Drawing the rest from reference TRBV29-1 and TRBJ1-1, the complete variable domain is SAVISQKPSRDICQRGTSLTIQCQVDSQVTMMFWYRQQPGQSLTLIATANQGSEATYESGFVIDKFPISRPNLTFSTLTVSNMSPEDSSIYLCSAPTGGPEAFFGQGTRLTVV.

This rearrangement joins TRBV14 to TRBJ2-7; D gene ambiguous. Germline loops: CDR1 SGHDN, CDR2 FVKESK. This CDR3 region has 12 residues. Between the trimmed V and J ends, which lost 1 base and 4 bases, there was a span of 5 bases. The CDR3 nucleotides read TGTGCCAGCAGCCAAGTGGAGTACGAGCAGTACTTC. Protein: CASSQVEYEQYF.

This clonotype was detected many times. The chain has TRBV20-1 and TRBJ2-7; 7 bases agree with TRBD1. Trimming took 6 bases from V and 5 from J; bases not matched to a gene: 16. The CDR3 has 15 amino acids. Germline V CDR1 and CDR2: DFQATT, SNEGSKA (reference sequence). The DNA for the CDR3 is TGCAGTGCCCTCAGCGAGCAGGGGGTGAGCGACGAGCAGTACTTC. It translates to CSALSEQGVSDEQYF.

This clonotype was picked up many times. The chain uses TRBV27 and TRBJ2-3; D might be TRBD2 (7 bases). The ends were cut back, 2 bases at V and 6 bases at J, with 15 bases in the middle. From germline, CDR1 is MNHEY and CDR2 SMNVEV (reference sequence). The CDR3 extends over 15 amino acids. This CDR3 is CASSLGGGGRDTQYF. The CDR3 DNA is TGTGCCAGCAGTTTAGGAGGGGGGGGCCGGGATACGCAGTATTTT.

This clonotype was found many times. This chain joins TRBV7-9 and TRBJ1-1; D may be TRBD1 (5 bases). This CDR3 has 14 amino acids. Germline-derived CDR1 and CDR2 are SEHNR and FQNEAQ (reference sequence). V lost 5 bases to trimming and J lost 0 bases, with 10 bases between them. CDR3 bases: TGTGCCAGCAGCCAGGGCGGGTTGAACACTGAAGCTTTCTTT. It translates to CASSQGGLNTEAFF.

The CDR3 is CSAREGPGLNQPQHF. The DNA for the CDR3 is TGCAGTGCTAGAGAGGGTCCGGGCTTAAATCAGCCCCAGCATTTT. This chain uses TRBV20-1 with TRBJ1-5; D gene ambiguous. The V and J ends lost 0 bases and 4 bases respectively, with 13 bases between them. CDR3 size: 15 residues. Per the germline V gene, CDR1 is DFQATT and CDR2 is SNEGSKA (reference sequence).